This T cell receptor (beta chain) was observed in a study of T cells in severe cutaneous drug reactions (dated by TCRdb to the late 2010s). About the investigation overall: Between the early 2010s and the late 2010s, patients were recruited from Taiwan, Thailand and a European registry network. Blister fluids/cells, PBMC and other biological samples were taken from patients in the acute stage or the recovery stage. The Naranjo algorithm and the ALDEN drug causality algorithm were used to identify the culprit drug. Only patients with a probable or definite SJS/TEN or DRESS diagnosis by RegiSCAR criteria were enrolled. Single-cell sequencing, quantitative PCR validation, functional assays and transgenic mouse experiments were combined with bulk TCR sequencing. Libraries used iRepertoire multiplex PCR; authors cited a comparison showing similar capture of abundant clonotypes across iRepertoire and 5' RACE methods with or without UMI. Results and caveats for the whole study, not just this receptor: According to the authors, further study is still needed to determine whether the public TCR generalizes to SJS/TEN caused by other drugs. TRBV12-4 usage was strongly increased in CBZ-SJS/TEN patients, averaging roughly 33% in blister cells and 4.5% to 5% in PBMC. Although undetectable or scarce in tolerant-control and healthy-donor PBMC, a public TCRbeta CDR3 was found in all seven CBZ-SJS/TEN blister samples, at a mean of roughly 14%.

For both bulk and single-cell sequencing, libraries were prepared with the iRepertoire multiplex PCR system and TCR subtype-specific primers. Multiplex PCR using primers aimed at the V, D and J gene regions produced the bulk TCR beta libraries. Approximately 95-550 ng of RNA per sample was used as input for bulk TCR library preparation. An Illumina MiSeq was used to sequence bulk TCR beta amplicons. In the original analysis: Sample misassignments and low-quality sequencing reads were filtered out during quality control steps. The CDR3 was defined as the amino acids lying between the Y[YFLI]C motif of the V gene and the [FW]GXGT motif of the J segment. CDR3 clonotypes and TRBV and TRBJ gene assignments were based on the IMGT database. For each sample, TRBV expression was normalized against the mean for the same gene in PBMC from more than 40 healthy donors. After reprocessing by TCRdb, each CDR3 protein sequence is one entry, and no DNA is given. The V and J calls follow TCRdb's processing rather than the paper's. The sample has approximately 9,700 distinct CDR3 sequences on record. Clones ranked in the top ten supply less than 25% of the sample.

The donors whose samples were sequenced had carbamazepine-induced Stevens-Johnson syndrome or toxic epidermal necrolysis (CBZ-SJS/TEN). Next-generation sequencing was used to profile the T cell receptor repertoires of patients with drug-induced severe cutaneous adverse reactions in a search for drug-specific clonotypes. RNA was isolated from either blister cells of skin lesions or peripheral blood mononuclear cells. CDR1 and CDR2 are read off the germline V gene (reference sequence) as DFQATT and SNEGSKA. The CDR3 measures 15 amino acids from cysteine to phenylalanine. No DNA sequence is on record. On this clonotype itself: Its specific antigen is unknown.

Source material: cells from a skin blister. The cell subset or site label for this specimen denotes: unsorted cells from skin lesion blisters. The sequence was collected from a human donor with Stevens-Johnson syndrome, a severe cutaneous drug reaction. This sequence uses TRBV20-1 and TRBJ2-7; TCRdb reports TRBD2, a call that lacks DNA to check it against. The CDR3 region: CSARDPRTSDYEQYF.